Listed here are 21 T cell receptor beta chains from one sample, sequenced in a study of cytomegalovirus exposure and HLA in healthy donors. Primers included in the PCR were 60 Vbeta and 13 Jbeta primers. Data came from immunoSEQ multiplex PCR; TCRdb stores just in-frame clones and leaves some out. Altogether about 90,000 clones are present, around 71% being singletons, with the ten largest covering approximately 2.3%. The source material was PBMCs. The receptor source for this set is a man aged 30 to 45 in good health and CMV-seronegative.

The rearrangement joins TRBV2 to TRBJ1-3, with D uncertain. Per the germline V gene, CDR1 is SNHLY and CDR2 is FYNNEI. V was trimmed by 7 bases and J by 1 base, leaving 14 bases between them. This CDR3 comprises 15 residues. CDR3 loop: CASTFREISGNTIYF. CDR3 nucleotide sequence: TGTGCCAGCACTTTCCGGGAAATTTCTGGAAACACCATATATTTT.

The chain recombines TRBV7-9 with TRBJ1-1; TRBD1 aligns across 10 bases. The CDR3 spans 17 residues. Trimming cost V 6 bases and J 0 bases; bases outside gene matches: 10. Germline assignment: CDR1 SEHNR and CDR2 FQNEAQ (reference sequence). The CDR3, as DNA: TGTGCCAGCAGACCAACCCCCGGGACAGGGGTGAACACTGAAGCTTTCTTT. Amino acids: CASRPTPGTGVNTEAFF.

The CDR3 here is CASSWGGAGESTGELFF. The CDR3 DNA is TGCGCCAGCAGCTGGGGGGGAGCGGGAGAGTCCACCGGGGAGCTGTTTTTT. The rearrangement joins TRBV5-1 to TRBJ2-2, with 8 bases that match TRBD2. The CDR3 covers 17 residues. Trimming cost V 3 bases and J 4 bases; bases outside gene matches: 11. CDR1 and CDR2 from the germline V gene are SGHRS and YFSETQ.

The CDR3 sequence: CASSYSTQGTGELFF. CDR3 in DNA: TGTGCCAGCAGTTACTCGACTCAGGGCACCGGGGAGCTGTTTTTT. The chain couples TRBV6-6 to TRBJ2-2; a possible D gene is TRBD1 (5 bases). There are 15 residues in the CDR3. The V gene lost 0 bases and the J gene lost 4 bases, with 9 bases spanning the gap. Germline CDR1 reads MNHNY; CDR2 reads SVGAGI (reference sequence).

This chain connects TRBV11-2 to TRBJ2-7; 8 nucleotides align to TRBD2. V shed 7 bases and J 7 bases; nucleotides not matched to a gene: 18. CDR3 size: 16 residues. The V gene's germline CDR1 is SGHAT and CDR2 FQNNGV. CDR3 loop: CASTDGFAGGPWEQYF. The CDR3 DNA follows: TGTGCCAGCACCGACGGGTTTGCGGGAGGTCCCTGGGAGCAGTACTTC.

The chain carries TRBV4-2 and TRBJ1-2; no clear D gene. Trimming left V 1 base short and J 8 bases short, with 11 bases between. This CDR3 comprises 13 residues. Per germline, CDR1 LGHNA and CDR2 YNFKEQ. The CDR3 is CASSQGRGEGYTF. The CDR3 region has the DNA TGTGCCAGCAGCCAAGGACGTGGGGAGGGCTACACCTTC.

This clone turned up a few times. CDR3 coding DNA: TGTGCCAGCAGTTTCCGAGGGACAGGGGTCACCGGGGAGCTGTTTTTT. Its protein product is CASSFRGTGVTGELFF. The V gene is TRBV28, the J gene TRBJ2-2; TRBD1 agrees at 10 bases. The V and J ends lost 3 bases and 4 bases, in that order; junction bases with no gene match: 5. This CDR3 is 16 amino acids long. The germline gives CDR1 MDHEN, CDR2 SYDVKM. Using reference TRBV28 and TRBJ2-2 for the parts outside the CDR3, the full variable domain is DVKVTQSSRYLVKRTGEKVFLECVQDMDHENMFWYRQDPGLGLRLIYFSYDVKMKEKGDIPEGYSVSREKKERFSLILESASTNQTSMYLCASSFRGTGVTGELFFGEGSRLTVL.

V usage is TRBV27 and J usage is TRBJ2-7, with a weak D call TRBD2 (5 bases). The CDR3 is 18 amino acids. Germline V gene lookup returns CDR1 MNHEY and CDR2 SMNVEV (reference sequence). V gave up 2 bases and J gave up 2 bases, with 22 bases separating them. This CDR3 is CASSLNPLWRGGPYEQYF. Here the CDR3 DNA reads TGTGCCAGCAGTTTAAATCCCCTTTGGCGCGGAGGTCCCTACGAGCAGTACTTC.

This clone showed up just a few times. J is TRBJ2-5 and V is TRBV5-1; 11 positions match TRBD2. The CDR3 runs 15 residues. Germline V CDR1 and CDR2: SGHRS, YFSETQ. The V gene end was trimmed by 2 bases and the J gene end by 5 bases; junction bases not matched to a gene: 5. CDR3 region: CASSFTSGSGETQYF. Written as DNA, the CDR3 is TGCGCCAGCAGCTTTACTAGCGGGAGTGGTGAGACCCAGTACTTC.

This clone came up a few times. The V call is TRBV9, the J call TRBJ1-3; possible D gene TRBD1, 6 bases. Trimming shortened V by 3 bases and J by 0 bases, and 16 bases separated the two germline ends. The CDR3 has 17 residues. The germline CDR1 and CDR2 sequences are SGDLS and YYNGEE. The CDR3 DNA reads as TGTGCCAGCAGCGAGGAGACAGGTTCACACTCTGGAAACACCATATATTTT. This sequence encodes CASSEETGSHSGNTIYF.

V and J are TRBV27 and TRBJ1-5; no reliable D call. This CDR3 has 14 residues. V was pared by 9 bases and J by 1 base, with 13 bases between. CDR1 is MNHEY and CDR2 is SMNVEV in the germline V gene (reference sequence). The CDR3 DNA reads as TGTGCCAGTAACCGAGTCGGGAGCAATCAGCCCCAGCATTTT. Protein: CASNRVGSNQPQHF.

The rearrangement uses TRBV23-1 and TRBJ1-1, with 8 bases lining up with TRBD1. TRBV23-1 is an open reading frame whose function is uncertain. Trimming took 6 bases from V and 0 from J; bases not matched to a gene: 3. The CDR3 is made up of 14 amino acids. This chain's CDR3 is CASRRGQVNTEAFF. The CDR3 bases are TGCGCCAGCAGACGGGGACAGGTGAACACTGAAGCTTTCTTT.

CDR3 nucleotides: TGCAGCGTTGGGGCAGGGGGTAGGGAAAAACTGTTTTTT. It is translated as CSVGAGGREKLFF. V usage is TRBV29-1 and J usage is TRBJ1-4; 7 bases align to TRBD1. This CDR3 comprises 13 residues. The trim removed 4 bases at V and 8 bases at J, leaving 7 bases unmatched. Germline V gives CDR1 SQVTM, CDR2 ANQGSEA.

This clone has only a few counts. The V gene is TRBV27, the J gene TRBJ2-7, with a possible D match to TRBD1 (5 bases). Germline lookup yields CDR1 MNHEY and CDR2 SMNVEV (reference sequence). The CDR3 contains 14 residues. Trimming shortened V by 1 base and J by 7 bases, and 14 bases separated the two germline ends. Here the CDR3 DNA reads TGTGCCAGCAGTTTATTAGGGGATCTACAGGAGCAGTACTTC. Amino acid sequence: CASSLLGDLQEQYF.

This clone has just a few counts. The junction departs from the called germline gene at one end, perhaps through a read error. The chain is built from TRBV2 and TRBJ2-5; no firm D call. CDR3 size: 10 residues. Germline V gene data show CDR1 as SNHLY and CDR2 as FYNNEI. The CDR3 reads CASGEALQYF. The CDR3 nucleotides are TGTGCCAGCGGTGAAGCCCTTCAGTACTTC.

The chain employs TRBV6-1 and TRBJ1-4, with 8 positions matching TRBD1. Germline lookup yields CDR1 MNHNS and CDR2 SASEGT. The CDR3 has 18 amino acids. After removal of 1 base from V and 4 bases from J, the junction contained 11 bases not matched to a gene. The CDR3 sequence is CASSEEGWGTGLNEKLFF. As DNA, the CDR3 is TGTGCCAGCAGTGAAGAAGGATGGGGGACAGGCCTTAATGAAAAACTGTTTTTT.

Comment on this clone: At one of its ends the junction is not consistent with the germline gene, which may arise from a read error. The CDR3 spells CASGLVRLGEIDF. In nucleotides, the CDR3 is TGTGCTAGTGGTTTGGTACGACTCGGAGAAATCGACTTC. The rearrangement uses TRBV12-5 and TRBJ1-2; D call uncertain. The CDR3 length is 13 residues. Per the germline V gene, CDR1 is LGHNT and CDR2 is FRNRAP.

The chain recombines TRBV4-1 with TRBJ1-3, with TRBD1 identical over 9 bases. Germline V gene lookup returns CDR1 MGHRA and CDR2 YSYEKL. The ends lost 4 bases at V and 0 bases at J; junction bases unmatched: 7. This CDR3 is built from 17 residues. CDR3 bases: TGCGCCAGCAGCCTTACGGGGACAGGGAACTCTGGAAACACCATATATTTT. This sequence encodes CASSLTGTGNSGNTIYF.

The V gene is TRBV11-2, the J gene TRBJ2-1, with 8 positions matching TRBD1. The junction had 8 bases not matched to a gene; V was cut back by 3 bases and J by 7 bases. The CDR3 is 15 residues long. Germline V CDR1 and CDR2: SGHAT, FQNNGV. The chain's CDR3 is CASSFIADRANEQFF. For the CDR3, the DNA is TGTGCCAGCAGCTTCATAGCGGACAGGGCGAATGAGCAGTTCTTC.

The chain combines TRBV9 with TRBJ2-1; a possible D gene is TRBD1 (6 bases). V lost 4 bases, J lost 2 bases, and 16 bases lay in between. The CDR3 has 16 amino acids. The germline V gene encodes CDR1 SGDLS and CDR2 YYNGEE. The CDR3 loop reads CASSPTTGYTYNEQFF. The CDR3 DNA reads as TGTGCCAGCAGCCCTACGACAGGCTATACCTACAATGAGCAGTTCTTC.

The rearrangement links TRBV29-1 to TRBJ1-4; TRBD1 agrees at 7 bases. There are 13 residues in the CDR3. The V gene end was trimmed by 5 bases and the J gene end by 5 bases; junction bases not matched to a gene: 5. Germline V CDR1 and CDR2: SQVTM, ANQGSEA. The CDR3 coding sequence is TGCAGCGTTCGACAGGGCGGGAATGAAAAACTGTTTTTT. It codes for CSVRQGGNEKLFF. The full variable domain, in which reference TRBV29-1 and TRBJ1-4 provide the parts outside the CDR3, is SAVISQKPSRDICQRGTSLTIQCQVDSQVTMMFWYRQQPGQSLTLIATANQGSEATYESGFVIDKFPISRPNLTFSTLTVSNMSPEDSSIYLCSVRQGGNEKLFFGSGTQLSVL.